The 29 T cell receptor beta chains below come from one sample, sequenced in a study of CD8 T cells in ankylosing spondylitis. Study-level findings and limits: Blood from ankylosing spondylitis patients appeared to carry a characteristic eight-variant TCR beta motif.

The antigens for these receptors are not known. Using its own MiXCR run on the 5' RACE reads, TCRdb lists one record per CDR3 protein. The table shows hundreds of thousands of distinct CDR3 sequences, with roughly 12% occurring only once. Sequences were obtained from blood, either unsorted or a sorted T cell fraction (not recorded which). Receptors were obtained from a male donor with ankylosing spondylitis.

The chain joins TRBV29-1 to TRBJ2-3, with a weak D call TRBD2 (7 bases). Trimming left V 2 bases short and J 2 bases short, with 26 bases between. The germline V gene has CDR1 SQVTM and CDR2 ANQGSEA. The CDR3 consists of 19 residues. The CDR3 here is CSVERRGLPPDRLTDTQYF. CDR3 nucleotides: TGCAGCGTTGAACGTCGGGGACTACCTCCAGACAGGCTCACAGATACGCAGTATTTT.

The table lists this clonotype with a few counts. This chain joins TRBV29-1 and TRBJ2-2, with 8 bases that match TRBD2. V was clipped by 3 bases and J by 3 bases; unmatched bases: 3. The CDR3 is 14 residues long. Germline V gene sequence: CDR1 SQVTM, CDR2 ANQGSEA. The CDR3 here is CSVDNGRDTGELFF. The CDR3 DNA sequence: TGCAGCGTTGACAACGGGAGGGACACCGGGGAGCTGTTTTTT.

This sequence joins TRBV9 and TRBJ2-3; 7 bases map to TRBD2. The CDR3 is 16 amino acids. Trimming took 0 bases from V and 6 from J; bases not matched to a gene: 10. Germline V lookup: CDR1 SGDLS, CDR2 YYNGEE. The CDR3 nucleotides are TGTGCCAGCAGCGTAGCTTTGGCGGGAGTCGGGGATACGCAGTATTTT. It yields the protein CASSVALAGVGDTQYF.

This clonotype came up many times. The chain has TRBV10-3 and TRBJ2-7; D perhaps matches TRBD1 (5 bases). Trimming took 4 bases from V and 2 from J, leaving 15 bases between them. Germline V gene lookup returns CDR1 ENHRY and CDR2 SYGVKD. The CDR3 is made up of 15 amino acids. CDR3 in amino acids: CAISAGMTETYEQYV. CDR3 in DNA: TGTGCCATCAGTGCAGGAATGACAGAAACCTACGAGCAGTACGTC.

This clonotype has more than one count but fewer than ten. The V gene is TRBV11-1, the J gene TRBJ1-5; D is unclear. V lost 5 bases, J lost 1 base, and 24 bases lay in between. The germline CDR1 and CDR2 sequences are SGHAT and FQDESV (reference sequence). CDR3 length equals 19 residues. Here the CDR3 DNA reads TGTGCCAGCAGCGCCACGAATCGCATAAAGGGTCGGAGCAATCAGCCCCAGCATTTT. This codes for CASSATNRIKGRSNQPQHF.

This clonotype was picked up a small number of times. The V call is TRBV12-3 or TRBV12-4, the J call TRBJ2-5; a weak D match, TRBD1 (6 bases). V lost 7 bases, J lost 4 bases, and 13 bases lay in between. The CDR3 runs 13 residues. The CDR3, as DNA: TGTGCCAGCACTAACAGGGTCCGAGAGACCCAGTACTTC. It yields the protein CASTNRVRETQYF.

This clonotype has ten or more counts. The chain recombines TRBV5-5 with TRBJ2-1, with D possibly matching TRBD1 (6 bases). CDR1 SGHKS and CDR2 YYEKEE come from the germline V gene (reference sequence). The CDR3 covers 14 residues. The V end was cut by 1 base, the J end by 7 bases, with 12 bases between. In DNA, the CDR3 is TGTGCCAGCAGCTTGACAACAGGGCTGAATGAGCAGTTCTTC. This sequence encodes CASSLTTGLNEQFF.

This chain joins TRBV6-1 and TRBJ2-1; 11 nucleotides align to TRBD2. J lost 0 bases, V lost 6 bases, and 10 bases had no gene match. Germline CDR1 and CDR2: MNHNS and SASEGT. CDR3 size: 18 residues. The CDR3, as DNA: TGTGCCAGCAGAGGGCTAGCGGGAGGTCCGAGCTCCTACAATGAGCAGTTCTTC. As protein: CASRGLAGGPSSYNEQFF.

This clonotype was counted between two and nine times. The gene calls are TRBV6-5 and TRBJ2-5, with D perhaps TRBD1 (6 bases). Per germline, CDR1 MNHEY and CDR2 SVGAGI. V gave up 4 bases and J gave up 5 bases, with 23 bases separating them. The CDR3 consists of 17 residues. The CDR3 coding sequence is TGTGCCAGCAGTTCCGTCCTAAACTCCAGGGGAAGGGAGACCCAGTACTTC. This sequence encodes CASSSVLNSRGRETQYF.

The rearrangement uses TRBV24-1 and TRBJ2-3; D is unresolved. Looked up from germline, CDR1 is KGHDR and CDR2 is SFDVKD. V was clipped by 1 base and J by 1 base, with 17 bases between them. This CDR3 comprises 18 residues. The CDR3 sequence is CATSDFLGPPAGTDTQYF. The CDR3 DNA follows: TGTGCCACCAGTGATTTTCTTGGGCCCCCGGCGGGCACAGATACGCAGTATTTT.

The chain uses TRBV20-1 and TRBJ1-6; maybe TRBD1 (5 bases). The CDR3 totals 14 residues. Trimming left V 1 base short and J 13 bases short, with 17 bases between. Looked up from germline, CDR1 is DFQATT and CDR2 is SNEGSKA (reference sequence). This chain's CDR3 is CSARVPGNADPLHF. CDR3 DNA: TGCAGTGCTAGAGTCCCAGGGAACGCCGATCCCCTCCACTTT.

This clonotype was seen only a few times. The chain uses TRBV24-1 and TRBJ2-3; D is unclear. The CDR3 is made up of 17 amino acids. Germline V lookup: CDR1 KGHDR, CDR2 SFDVKD. V was shortened by 4 bases and J by 1 base, with 17 bases between the two germline ends. In nucleotides, the CDR3 is TGTGCCACCAGTGACCCCTCCTTCGCGGACCGCACAGATACGCAGTATTTT. Protein product: CATSDPSFADRTDTQYF.

The chain recombines TRBV12-3 or TRBV12-4 with TRBJ2-3, with D possibly matching TRBD2 (5 bases). The CDR3 contains 13 residues. Between the trimmed V and J ends, which lost 6 bases and 11 bases, there was a span of 18 bases. CDR3 sequence reads: CASSRAMLREQYF. CDR3 sequence (DNA): TGTGCCAGCAGCCGCGCCATGCTCCGGGAGCAGTATTTT.

Only a few counts were recorded for this clonotype. The V and J genes are TRBV7-9 and TRBJ2-1, with 12 positions matching TRBD1. The V and J ends lost 5 bases and 9 bases, in that order; junction bases with no gene match: 11. Germline loops: CDR1 SEHNR, CDR2 FQNEAQ (reference sequence). This CDR3 comprises 16 residues. This CDR3 reads CASSPHRDRGLGEQFF. The CDR3 DNA is TGTGCCAGCAGCCCTCACCGGGACAGGGGGCTGGGTGAGCAGTTCTTC. Full variable domain (remainder filled in from reference TRBV7-9 and TRBJ2-1): DTGVSQNPRHKITKRGQNVTFRCDPISEHNRLYWYRQTLGQGPEFLTYFQNEAQLEKSRLLSDRFSAERPKGSFSTLEIQRTEQGDSAMYLCASSPHRDRGLGEQFFGPGTRLTVL.

The chain employs TRBV4-1 and TRBJ1-5; D gene ambiguous. With 0 bases removed from V and 2 bases from J, the gap between germline ends came to 11 bases. Germline assignment: CDR1 MGHRA and CDR2 YSYEKL. The CDR3 consists of 16 residues. The CDR3 spells CASSQERGSRNQPQHF. The CDR3, as DNA: TGCGCCAGCAGCCAAGAAAGAGGTTCGCGCAATCAGCCCCAGCATTTT.

The chain is built from TRBV7-8 and TRBJ2-3; D is perhaps TRBD1 or TRBD2 (5 bases each). The germline V gene encodes CDR1 SGHVS and CDR2 FQNEAQ. The CDR3 loop spans 14 amino acids. Trimming removed 5 bases at V and 2 bases at J, with 11 bases between. The CDR3 loop is CASSTGTTTDTQYF. CDR3 DNA: TGTGCCAGCAGCACCGGGACCACCACAGATACGCAGTATTTT.

This clonotype was counted a few times. The chain couples TRBV3-1 to TRBJ2-3; maybe TRBD2 (5 bases). V lost 4 bases, J lost 9 bases, and 14 bases lay in between. Germline CDR1 and CDR2: LGHDT and YNNKEL (reference sequence). The CDR3 loop spans 13 amino acids. The CDR3 nucleotides are TGTGCCAGCAGCCTCGGACTCCCAGCCACGCAGTATTTT. It translates to CASSLGLPATQYF.

This clonotype was observed at least ten times. The genes are TRBV2 and TRBJ2-2; D perhaps matches TRBD1 (5 bases). This CDR3 spans 15 amino acids. The ends were cut back, 4 bases at V and 5 bases at J, with 14 bases in the middle. Germline loops: CDR1 SNHLY, CDR2 FYNNEI. CDR3 bases: TGTGCCAGCAGTGTGCAGGGTCGGAATACCGGGGAGCTGTTTTTT. Its translation is CASSVQGRNTGELFF. The full variable domain, completed using reference TRBV2 and TRBJ2-2, is EPEVTQTPSHQVTQMGQEVILRCVPISNHLYFYWYRQILGQKVEFLVSFYNNEISEKSEIFDDQFSVERPDGSNFTLKIRSTKLEDSAMYFCASSVQGRNTGELFFGEGSRLTVL.

V and J are TRBV20-1 and TRBJ1-1; a possible D gene is TRBD1 (6 bases). V shed 5 bases and J shed 2 bases, with 12 bases lying between them. The germline CDR1 and CDR2 sequences are DFQATT and SNEGSKA (reference sequence). The CDR3 loop spans 13 amino acids. Here the CDR3 reads CSAFPGQNTEAFF. The CDR3 DNA sequence: TGCAGTGCTTTCCCGGGACAAAACACTGAAGCTTTCTTT.

This clonotype was counted a few times. The rearrangement uses TRBV12-3 or TRBV12-4 and TRBJ2-2; 9 bases fit TRBD2. The trim removed 6 bases at V and 5 bases at J, leaving 4 bases unmatched. CDR3 length: 14 amino acids. The CDR3 nucleotides read TGTGCCAGCAGCATAGCGGGAGTGACCGGGGAGCTGTTTTTT. This encodes CASSIAGVTGELFF.

CDR3 sequence (DNA): TGTGCCAGCAGTTCAAGATCTAGCGGGATCTACGAGCAGTACGTC. Translation: CASSSRSSGIYEQYV. This chain connects TRBV6-2 or TRBV6-3 to TRBJ2-7, with 9 bases lining up with TRBD2. The junction had 7 bases not matched to a gene; V was cut back by 4 bases and J by 3 bases. This CDR3 contains 15 residues. Germline V gene lookup returns CDR1 MNHEY and CDR2 SVGEGT.

This clonotype has a handful of counts. This chain joins TRBV3-1 and TRBJ2-1; TRBD1 matches 9 bases. With V trimmed by 2 bases and J by 9 bases, 8 bases remained unmatched. Per germline, CDR1 LGHDT and CDR2 YNNKEL (reference sequence). The CDR3 loop spans 15 amino acids. In nucleotides, the CDR3 is TGTGCCAGCAGCCAATGGGACAGGGTAGAGGGTGAGCAGTTCTTC. It yields the protein CASSQWDRVEGEQFF.

In this sample, this clonotype turned up a few times. The chain couples TRBV6-5 to TRBJ2-7; 10 bases map to TRBD2. This CDR3 has 14 residues. With V trimmed by 4 bases and J by 5 bases, 5 bases remained unmatched. The germline gives CDR1 MNHEY, CDR2 SVGAGI. CDR3 in DNA: TGTGCCAGCAGTTCTAGCGGGAGTATCCACGAGCAGTACTTC. It translates to CASSSSGSIHEQYF.

The chain is built from TRBV20-1 and TRBJ2-7; D gene unclear. Germline loops: CDR1 DFQATT, CDR2 SNEGSKA (reference sequence). The ends were cut back, 6 bases at V and 2 bases at J, with 17 bases in the middle. The length of the CDR3 is 14 residues. As DNA, the CDR3 is TGCAGTGCCGCGATGGCATTTCCCCCCTACGAGCAGTACGTC. Translation gives CSAAMAFPPYEQYV.

The chain has TRBV19 and TRBJ1-5; unclear D gene. V gave up 5 bases and J gave up 10 bases, with 15 bases separating them. The CDR3 runs 13 residues. Germline V gives CDR1 LNHDA, CDR2 SQIVND (reference sequence). In nucleotides, the CDR3 is TGTGCCAGTAGTCCCCGGCGTTGGGGACCCCAGCATTTT. The encoded protein is CASSPRRWGPQHF.

This clonotype was seen a few times. The V gene is TRBV5-1, the J gene TRBJ2-3; 10 bases align to TRBD2. CDR1 and CDR2 from the germline V gene are SGHRS and YFSETQ. J gave up 2 bases and V 4 bases, and 7 bases lay outside the gene matches. The CDR3 runs 16 residues. CDR3 sequence reads: CASSGQLAGLTDTQYF. The CDR3 bases are TGCGCCAGCAGCGGGCAACTAGCGGGACTCACAGATACGCAGTATTTT.

The V gene is TRBV15, the J gene TRBJ1-1, with D maybe TRBD1 (6 bases). The V gene's germline CDR1 is LNHNV and CDR2 YYDKDF (reference sequence). With 1 base removed from V and 1 base from J, the gap between germline ends came to 16 bases. The CDR3 runs to 17 residues. CDR3 DNA: TGTGCCACCAGCAGAGGACCACCCCGAGGGGGGAACACTGAAGCTTTCTTT. Protein sequence: CATSRGPPRGGNTEAFF. The complete variable domain, with remaining parts taken from reference TRBV15 and TRBJ1-1, reads DAMVIQNPRYQVTQFGKPVTLSCSQTLNHNVMYWYQQKSSQAPKLLFHYYDKDFNNEADTPDNFQSRRPNTSFCFLDIRSPGLGDTAMYLCATSRGPPRGGNTEAFFGQGTRLTVV.

The CDR3 nucleotides read TGTGCCAGCAGCGTATTCGCGGGACAGGGGGACGAGCAGTACTTC. The encoded protein is CASSVFAGQGDEQYF. The chain joins TRBV9 to TRBJ2-7, with 11 bases that match TRBD1. CDR1 SGDLS and CDR2 YYNGEE come from the germline V gene. V lost 1 base, J lost 5 bases, and 5 bases stayed unmatched. The CDR3 has 15 amino acids. Using reference TRBV9 and TRBJ2-7 for the parts outside the CDR3, the full variable domain is DSGVTQTPKHLITATGQRVTLRCSPRSGDLSVYWYQQSLDQGLQFLIQYYNGEERAKGNILERFSAQQFPDLHSELNLSSLELGDSALYFCASSVFAGQGDEQYFGPGTRLTVT.

This sequence joins TRBV20-1 and TRBJ2-7, with D possibly being TRBD2 (6 bases). Per the germline V gene, CDR1 is DFQATT and CDR2 is SNEGSKA (reference sequence). V was pared by 6 bases and J by 0 bases, with 18 bases between. The CDR3 loop spans 15 amino acids. CDR3 amino acids: CSARPGTATSYEQYV. Written as DNA, the CDR3 is TGCAGTGCCCGGCCAGGGACTGCCACCTCCTACGAGCAGTACGTC.